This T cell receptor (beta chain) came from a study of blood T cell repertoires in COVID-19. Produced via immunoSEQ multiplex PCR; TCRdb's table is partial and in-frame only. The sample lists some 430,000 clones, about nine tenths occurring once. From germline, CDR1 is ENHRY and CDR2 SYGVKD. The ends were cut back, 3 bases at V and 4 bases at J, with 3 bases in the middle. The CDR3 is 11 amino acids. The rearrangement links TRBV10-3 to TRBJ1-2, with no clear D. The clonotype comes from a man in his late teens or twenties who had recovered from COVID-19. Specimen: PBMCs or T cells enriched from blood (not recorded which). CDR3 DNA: TGTGCCATCAGTGACAGCTATGGCTACACCTTC. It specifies CAISDSYGYTF.